This T cell receptor beta chain stems from a study of sequential checkpoint blockade in melanoma. Study-level background: First-line arms were nivolumab then ipilimumab, or the reverse, randomized 1:1.

Repertoires were generated with immunoSEQ multiplex PCR, while TCRdb's copy carries only in-frame clones and drops some. This table holds 15,000 to 20,000 clones, about 67% found once. This clone was observed a few times. CDR1 MGHRA and CDR2 YSYEKL come from the germline V gene. Between the trimmed V and J ends, which lost 4 bases and 6 bases, there was a span of 33 bases. The CDR3 has 20 residues. The treatment is: randomized to nivolumab then ipilimumab (arm A) or the reverse (arm B). PBMC sorting kept live CD3+CD8+ cells without CD19 or CD56. The sample in question was CD8+ T cells sorted from blood (inferred from file names), obtained from a patient given nivolumab and ipilimumab in sequence. This clonotype was sampled from a human donor with melanoma. The genes are TRBV4-1 and TRBJ1-2; the D gene is possibly TRBD1 (5 bases). DNA of the CDR3: TGCGCCAGCAGCCCGGATGGGCTCGGGGGAACGGGGGAGATCCTAAATGGCTACACCTTC. Protein sequence: CASSPDGLGGTGEILNGYTF.